This T cell receptor (beta chain) was captured in a study of identical twins. General study findings and limits: The models gave estimates that fell short of the out-of-frame TCR alpha sharing seen in monozygotic twins.

Concerning this clonotype: What it binds is unknown.

MiXCR was run by TCRdb on the 5' RACE reads, yielding one entry per CDR3 protein. The sample records roughly 1,500,000 distinct CDR3 sequences, roughly a third being singletons. Healthy Caucasians provided all donations. This CDR3 contains 15 residues. The germline V gene encodes CDR1 KGHSH and CDR2 LQKENI. The V and J ends lost 2 bases and 4 bases respectively, with 12 bases between them. This chain connects TRBV18 to TRBJ1-5; D might be TRBD1 (5 bases). This receptor was identified in a newborn girl in good health. Material: cord blood. Written as DNA, the CDR3 is TGTGCCAGCTCACCAGAGGGGAACCGAAATCAGCCCCAGCATTTT. It translates to CASSPEGNRNQPQHF.